Each of the 21 T cell receptor beta chains below was sequenced from the same sample in a study of T cell responses to AZD1222 COVID-19 vaccine. Assay: immunoSEQ multiplex PCR; the TCRdb copy retains only in-frame clones and omits some. The sample shows about 18,000 clones, approximately 80% of them seen only once. The sequenced sample was peripheral blood, obtained 28 days after the second AZD1222 dose. The receptors here all came from an adult who received the AZD1222 COVID-19 vaccine.

The rearrangement links TRBV25-1 to TRBJ1-4; D is unclear. Trimming pared 11 bases from V and 7 bases from J, leaving 17 bases between. Looked up from germline, CDR1 is MGHDK and CDR2 is SYGVNS. This CDR3 contains 13 residues. The CDR3 loop is CAVQRGYREKLFF. The DNA for the CDR3 is TGTGCCGTCCAACGGGGATATCGTGAAAAACTGTTTTTT.

The CDR3 loop is CASSPSGASYEQYF. As DNA, the CDR3 is TGTGCCAGCAGCCCCTCAGGGGCTTCCTACGAGCAGTACTTC. V usage is TRBV11-3 and J usage is TRBJ2-7; maybe TRBD1 (6 bases). This CDR3 region has 14 residues. The germline V gene encodes CDR1 SGHNT and CDR2 YENEEA. V lost 5 bases and J 1 base, leaving 12 bases between the germline ends.

The DNA of the CDR3 is TGTGCCAGCGGACGGCCTGGTGTGGCCAAAAACATTCAGTACTTC. Its translation: CASGRPGVAKNIQYF. J is TRBJ2-4 and V is TRBV7-2; D is uncertain. Per germline, CDR1 SGHTA and CDR2 FQGNSA. With 8 bases removed from V and 1 base from J, the gap between germline ends came to 15 bases. The CDR3 is 15 amino acids.

The chain joins TRBV4-1 to TRBJ2-7, with D possibly being TRBD2 (5 bases). The germline V and J ends were trimmed by 3 bases and 0 bases, with 15 bases remaining between them. Per the germline V gene, CDR1 is MGHRA and CDR2 is YSYEKL. The CDR3 extends over 16 amino acids. CDR3 residues: CASSHFAGETSYEQYF. Here the CDR3 DNA reads TGCGCCAGCAGCCATTTTGCCGGGGAAACCTCCTACGAGCAGTACTTC.

In this sample, this clone turned up once. The chain employs TRBV19 and TRBJ2-3; D gene ambiguous. The CDR3 is made up of 14 amino acids. V was clipped by 3 bases and J by 1 base, with 8 bases between them. The V gene's germline CDR1 is LNHDA and CDR2 SQIVND (reference sequence). The CDR3: CASSIGIGTDTQYF. The DNA of the CDR3 is TGTGCCAGTAGTATCGGAATAGGCACAGATACGCAGTATTTT.

This clone was recorded a few times. The V gene is TRBV7-6, the J gene TRBJ2-7, with TRBD2 matching 7 bases. CDR1 SGHVS and CDR2 FNYEAQ come from the germline V gene. CDR3 length: 16 residues. V shed 4 bases, J shed 5 bases, and the junction held 14 bases outside the gene matches. The CDR3 DNA follows: TGTGCCAGCAGCTCCCACCTGGGGGAGGGCCTGAACGAGCAGTACTTC. This sequence encodes CASSSHLGEGLNEQYF.

The chain combines TRBV7-9 with TRBJ2-7, with D perhaps being TRBD1 or TRBD2 (5 bases each). This CDR3 comprises 14 residues. V gave up 6 bases and J gave up 2 bases, with 14 bases separating them. Germline CDR1 SEHNR, CDR2 FQNEAQ (reference sequence). The CDR3 coding sequence is TGTGCCAGCAGAGGGACGTCGGGAACCTACGAGCAGTACTTC. Protein product: CASRGTSGTYEQYF.

The chain links TRBV7-6 to TRBJ1-5; D possibly corresponds to TRBD1 (5 bases). This CDR3 comprises 13 residues. Germline V gene sequence: CDR1 SGHVS, CDR2 FNYEAQ. Trimming took 5 bases from V and 4 from J, leaving 9 bases between them. Written as DNA, the CDR3 is TGTGCCAGCAGCCTAGGGGAGAATCAGCCCCAGCATTTT. This codes for CASSLGENQPQHF.

This clone was found once. The chain recombines TRBV5-4 with TRBJ2-5; D unclear. The V gene lost 9 bases and the J gene lost 0 bases, with 6 bases spanning the gap. The CDR3 totals 11 residues. Per the germline V gene, CDR1 is SGHNT and CDR2 is YYREEE (reference sequence). This CDR3 reads CATRYQETQYF. In DNA, the CDR3 is TGTGCCACACGGTACCAAGAGACCCAGTACTTC.

This clone qualifies as medium-sized. The V and J genes are TRBV15 and TRBJ1-6, with D uncertain. V shed 8 bases and J shed 8 bases, with 16 bases lying between them. The CDR3 has 14 residues. CDR1 and CDR2 from the germline V gene are LNHNV and YYDKDF (reference sequence). CDR3 DNA sequence: TGTGCCACCGGGAATATCGGGGTGGATTCACCCCTCCACTTT. Its protein product is CATGNIGVDSPLHF.

The gene calls are TRBV5-6 and TRBJ2-3; weak D call: TRBD2 (5 bases). This CDR3 has 16 amino acids. Germline CDR1 SGHDT, CDR2 YYEEEE. The ends were cut back, 3 bases at V and 0 bases at J, with 14 bases in the middle. The CDR3 loop is CASSSTGRTSTDTQYF. The CDR3 nucleotides are TGTGCCAGCAGCTCTACGGGGAGAACTAGCACAGATACGCAGTATTTT.

The rearrangement joins TRBV3-1 (or the pseudogene TRBV3-2) to TRBJ2-3; 10 nucleotides match TRBD2. Looked up from germline, CDR1 is LGHDT and CDR2 is YNNKEL (reference sequence). The V and J ends lost 5 bases and 5 bases, in that order; junction bases with no gene match: 10. The CDR3 is 16 amino acids. DNA for the CDR3: TGTGCCAGCAGCTATCTCTTAGCGGGAGGTGGAGATACGCAGTATTTT. Protein product: CASSYLLAGGGDTQYF.

The chain uses TRBV30 and TRBJ1-2; D is undetermined. V gave up 0 bases and J gave up 5 bases, with 7 bases separating them. The V gene's germline CDR1 is GTSNPN and CDR2 SVGIG (reference sequence). The CDR3 loop spans 12 amino acids. The CDR3 reads CAWSVHAYGYTF. The CDR3 DNA reads as TGTGCCTGGAGTGTACATGCGTATGGCTACACCTTC.

The rearrangement links TRBV12-3 or TRBV12-4 to TRBJ2-3, with D possibly TRBD1 on 5 matching bases. The CDR3 covers 12 residues. The V and J ends lost 4 bases and 8 bases respectively, with 10 bases between them. The chain's CDR3 is CASSSREGTQYF. The CDR3 DNA is TGTGCCAGCAGTTCCAGGGAAGGTACGCAGTATTTT.

The chain couples TRBV10-3 to TRBJ1-3, with D maybe TRBD1 (5 bases). CDR3 length: 15 residues. Germline-derived CDR1 and CDR2 are ENHRY and SYGVKD. Trimming stripped 11 bases from V and 0 bases from J, with 17 bases between. CDR3 coding DNA: TGTGCCGGCGGCGCGGGACGTTCCTCTGGAAACACCATATATTTT. This encodes CAGGAGRSSGNTIYF.

This chain joins TRBV7-9 and TRBJ1-5; perhaps TRBD1 as D (6 bases). The CDR3 totals 15 residues. Trimming removed 2 bases at V and 7 bases at J, with 15 bases between. The germline V gene has CDR1 SEHNR and CDR2 FQNEAQ (reference sequence). The CDR3 sequence is CASSLSGAPGQPQHF. The CDR3, as DNA: TGTGCCAGCAGCTTATCAGGGGCCCCCGGGCAGCCCCAGCATTTT.

Only a few counts were recorded for this clone. The chain links TRBV5-1 to TRBJ2-3, with D possibly called TRBD1 or TRBD2 (5 bases each). V lost 1 base, J lost 3 bases, and 12 bases lay in between. The CDR3 totals 15 residues. CDR1 and CDR2 from the germline V gene are SGHRS and YFSETQ. The CDR3 here is CASSLRGSGTDTQYF. DNA of the CDR3: TGCGCCAGCAGCTTGCGAGGGTCAGGGACAGATACGCAGTATTTT.

The J gene is TRBJ2-3, the V gene TRBV3-1 (or the pseudogene TRBV3-2), with a tentative D call TRBD1 (6 bases). V was shortened by 0 bases and J by 0 bases, with 13 bases between the two germline ends. The CDR3 length is 17 residues. Looked up from germline, CDR1 is LGHDT and CDR2 is YNNKEL (reference sequence). CDR3 sequence (DNA): TGTGCCAGCAGCCAAGATGTGGGACAACTGAGCACAGATACGCAGTATTTT. Translation gives CASSQDVGQLSTDTQYF.

The chain combines TRBV6-2 or TRBV6-3 with TRBJ2-7; D remains unclear. CDR1 and CDR2 (germline): MNHEY, SVGEGT. The V end lost 0 bases, the J end lost 0 bases, and 9 bases lay between the germline ends. The CDR3 covers 15 residues. CDR3 amino acids: CASSYSAESSYEQYF. DNA of the CDR3: TGTGCCAGCAGTTACTCGGCAGAGAGCTCCTACGAGCAGTACTTC.

The V and J genes are TRBV2 and TRBJ1-5; 7 bases are a match to TRBD1. J gave up 0 bases and V 6 bases, and 8 bases lay outside the gene matches. Per germline, CDR1 SNHLY and CDR2 FYNNEI. The CDR3 has 16 amino acids. CDR3 DNA sequence: TGTGCCAGCAGGGAGACAGGGAGTTATAGCAATCAGCCCCAGCATTTT. It specifies CASRETGSYSNQPQHF.

The chain uses TRBV12-3 or TRBV12-4 and TRBJ2-7; TRBD2 agrees at 7 bases. The CDR3 totals 11 residues. Trimming took 6 bases from V and 11 from J; bases not matched to a gene: 7. CDR3 sequence reads: CASSLGGTEYF. CDR3 nucleotides: TGTGCCAGCAGCCTCGGGGGGACGGAGTACTTC.